This T cell receptor (beta chain) was captured by sequencing in a study of T cell responses to AZD1222 COVID-19 vaccine. Study-level findings and limits: Spike-specific TCR breadth rose after two AZD1222 doses, and depth rose as well. Donors in the cohort were predominantly white British and more often female, and clonal diversity was possibly underestimated. Variant regions that are unmutated are reportedly the target of nearly half of spike-specific TCRs. In all cases, repertoires were sampled only after the peak T cell response.

Points on this clone: Its antigen is unknown.

Here immunoSEQ multiplex PCR was the method, and the copy in TCRdb shows in-frame clones only, minus some. The sample holds under 95,000 clones, roughly 90% seen once. This clonotype was obtained from an adult in good health. The sequencing used peripheral blood, collected on day 0 of AZD1222 vaccination.

Written as DNA, the CDR3 is TGTGCCAGCAGCTTAGATTGGACACGGAACACTGAAGCTTTCTTT. Its translation: CASSLDWTRNTEAFF. The chain links TRBV7-6 to TRBJ1-1; perhaps TRBD1 as D (5 bases). Germline V CDR1 and CDR2: SGHVS, FNYEAQ. V was clipped by 1 base and J by 1 base, with 10 bases between them. The length of the CDR3 is 15 residues.